The following is a T cell receptor beta chain sequence with its context. The record originates from a study of blood T cell repertoires in COVID-19. Study summary: The United States, Italy and Spain were the sources of the acute and convalescent COVID-19 samples. PBMCs, B-cell-depleted T cells, or T cells were the source of the cDNA or gDNA that made up the material.

The CDR3 spans 16 residues. Germline V gene sequence: CDR1 SNHLY, CDR2 FYNNEI. V was pared by 1 base and J by 7 bases, with 11 bases of the junction left unmatched. Original analysis: Reference gene primer amplification gave estimated nucleated cell counts. Measured with immunoSEQ multiplex PCR; TCRdb has only the in-frame clones, and not every one. V, J and clone size are those of that table, while D and trimming were read from the DNA. Of 84,000 or so clones in the sample, roughly 87% are singletons; the top ten hold 5.5% to 7.5%. The rearrangement joins TRBV2 to TRBJ1-2; 8 nucleotides line up with TRBD1. Sequenced material: peripheral blood. This TCR derives from a man between 65 and 85 years old with acute or convalescent COVID-19. The CDR3 is CASSEVSGRGPVGYTF. The CDR3 DNA reads TGTGCCAGCAGTGAAGTGTCGGGCAGGGGGCCAGTTGGCTACACCTTC.